These 5 T cell receptor beta chains came from one sample sequenced in a study of lung T cells in sarcoidosis with Löfgren's syndrome. One entry per CDR3 protein, called by TCRdb with MiXCR from the reads. Among tens of thousands of distinct CDR3 sequences listed, about 20% were seen once. Input material: CD4+ T cells from PBMCs. These receptors were taken from a human donor with sarcoidosis (Löfgren's syndrome or another form), or a control subject (not recorded which).

This clonotype was seen repeatedly, ten times or more. The rearrangement links TRBV6-6 to TRBJ2-3; D gene unclear. Trimming stripped 0 bases from V and 0 bases from J, with 7 bases between. Per germline, CDR1 MNHNY and CDR2 SVGAGI (reference sequence). The CDR3 loop spans 15 amino acids. This chain's CDR3 is CASSYSPVSTDTQYF. The CDR3 region has the DNA TGTGCCAGCAGTTACTCGCCCGTCAGCACAGATACGCAGTATTTT.

This clonotype was counted between two and nine times. A single base separates this from a much larger clone, so it may be a read error. The chain carries TRBV6-1 and TRBJ1-4; D is undetermined. Germline CDR1 is MNHNS and CDR2 is SASEGT. The CDR3 consists of 13 residues. CDR3 in DNA: TGTACCAGCAGTGAAAGACAAACTGAAAAACTGTTTTTT. Translation: CTSSERQTEKLFF.

The chain links TRBV12-5 to TRBJ2-1; 7 nucleotides match TRBD1. With V trimmed by 7 bases and J by 3 bases, 9 bases remained unmatched. Germline V gene sequence: CDR1 LGHNT, CDR2 FRNRAP. The CDR3 covers 15 residues. CDR3 amino acids: CASASGQSNYNEQFF. As DNA, the CDR3 is TGTGCTAGTGCTTCGGGACAGTCGAACTACAATGAGCAGTTCTTC.

This clonotype was seen many times. The rearrangement uses TRBV28 and TRBJ2-5; D is unclear. The CDR3 runs 13 residues. The germline gives CDR1 MDHEN, CDR2 SYDVKM. V gave up 2 bases and J gave up 2 bases, with 6 bases separating them. The CDR3 nucleotides read TGTGCCAGCAGTTTAGAGGTTCAAGAGACCCAGTACTTC. Translating it yields CASSLEVQETQYF.

This clonotype occurred many times. CDR3 protein: CASSETGQLNQPQHF. Written as DNA, the CDR3 is TGTGCCAGCAGTGAAACGGGACAGTTAAATCAGCCCCAGCATTTT. The V gene is TRBV2, the J gene TRBJ1-5; 7 bases map to TRBD1. CDR1 is SNHLY, CDR2 FYNNEI, per germline. The V and J ends lost 2 bases and 4 bases, in that order; junction bases with no gene match: 5. This CDR3 comprises 15 residues.